A single sample is the source of the 23 T cell receptor beta chains below, sequenced in a study of shared clonotypes between healthy human individuals. Produced via immunoSEQ multiplex PCR; TCRdb's table is partial and in-frame only. The profile shows about 500,000 clones, over 60% of them singletons. Sequencing was performed on PBMCs. The receptors were gathered from a woman in her thirties or forties in good health. Some clones in this sample may be carry-over from other donors' samples.

Concerning this clone itself: The junction shows a germline mismatch at one end, possibly a read error. The chain has TRBV28 and TRBJ1-5; no definite D call. The CDR3 spans 12 residues. Germline values: CDR1 MDHEN, CDR2 SYDVKM. The CDR3 here is CASSLSRKPQHF. The CDR3 DNA is TGTGCCAGCAGCTTATCCAGGAAGCCCCAGCATTTT.

The chain couples TRBV4-2 to TRBJ2-4, with unresolved D. V shed 0 bases and J shed 0 bases, with 15 bases lying between them. CDR3 length: 18 amino acids. Germline lookup yields CDR1 LGHNA and CDR2 YNFKEQ. Here the CDR3 reads CASSQDVVSSLAKNIQYF. In nucleotides, the CDR3 is TGTGCCAGCAGCCAAGATGTAGTCAGTTCACTAGCCAAAAACATTCAGTACTTC.

J is TRBJ2-1 and V is TRBV5-5, with TRBD2 matching over 9 bases. This CDR3 is built from 16 residues. J gave up 8 bases and V 2 bases, and 11 bases lay outside the gene matches. Germline CDR1 SGHKS, CDR2 YYEKEE (reference sequence). This chain's CDR3 is CASSFTSSGNSDEQFF. DNA of the CDR3: TGTGCCAGCAGCTTTACCTCTAGCGGGAATAGTGATGAGCAGTTCTTC.

V usage is TRBV2 and J usage is TRBJ1-5, with D possibly matching TRBD1 (5 bases). The germline CDR1 and CDR2 sequences are SNHLY and FYNNEI. The CDR3 sequence is 13 residues long. Trimming took off 8 bases at V and 6 bases at J, with 14 bases between the two ends. The CDR3: CASGQGEGQPQHF. CDR3 nucleotides: TGTGCCAGCGGGCAGGGAGAGGGTCAGCCCCAGCATTTT.

V is TRBV30 and J is TRBJ2-1, with TRBD1 matching 7 bases. Germline V gene lookup returns CDR1 GTSNPN and CDR2 SVGIG (reference sequence). This CDR3 is 13 amino acids long. J lost 7 bases, V lost 3 bases, and 6 bases had no gene match. Here the CDR3 DNA reads TGTGCCTGGAGCGGATCGGGACAGAATGAGCAGTTCTTC. Residues: CAWSGSGQNEQFF.

As to this clone: This sequence is one base from a far larger clone and is likely a read error. This chain uses TRBV5-6 with TRBJ1-2; 10 nucleotides match TRBD1. Germline-derived CDR1 and CDR2 are SGHDT and YYEEEE. The length of the CDR3 is 16 residues. J gave up 4 bases and V 4 bases, and 10 bases lay outside the gene matches. The CDR3 coding sequence is TGTGCCAGCAGCCTATGGGGGACAGGGGATCCCTATGGCTACACCTTC. Encoded protein: CASSLWGTGDPYGYTF.

With regard to this clone: A far larger clone differs by one base, so this is likely a read error. At the DNA level, this CDR3 is encoded by other sequences in the same sample as well. DNA for the CDR3: TGTGCCAGCTCACCGGACAGGCGAACTGGAAACACCATATATTTT. Its translation: CASSPDRRTGNTIYF. V gene TRBV18 combines with J gene TRBJ1-3; 7 nucleotides line up with TRBD1. The CDR3 is 15 amino acids. Germline-derived CDR1 and CDR2 are KGHSH and LQKENI. V lost 3 bases and J lost 2; bases outside the gene matches: 4.

V and J are TRBV11-2 and TRBJ2-3, with 8 bases that match TRBD2. The CDR3 has 16 amino acids. Germline-derived CDR1 and CDR2 are SGHAT and FQNNGV. Trimming at V came to 2 bases and at J to 1 base, leaving 5 bases not matched to a gene. In nucleotides, the CDR3 is TGTGCCAGCAGCTTACAAAGCGGGGGCGGCACAGATACGCAGTATTTT. It is translated as CASSLQSGGGTDTQYF.

This clone has just one count. The chain joins TRBV10-3 to TRBJ1-5; 10 bases line up with TRBD1. The CDR3 loop spans 14 amino acids. Germline V gene lookup returns CDR1 ENHRY and CDR2 SYGVKD. V lost 6 bases to trimming and J lost 9 bases; unmatched junction nucleotides: 8. The DNA for the CDR3 is TGTGCCATCAGCCCCGGGACAGGGGTTGGGCCCCAGCATTTT. Protein: CAISPGTGVGPQHF.

On this clone itself: This sample includes further DNA sequences coding for the same CDR3. The V call is TRBV29-1, the J call TRBJ1-1, with 7 bases lining up with TRBD1. J was trimmed by 2 bases and V by 7 bases; bases with no gene match: 4. Germline values: CDR1 SQVTM, CDR2 ANQGSEA. The CDR3 extends over 12 amino acids. CDR3 loop: CSAYRGNTEAFF. In nucleotides, the CDR3 is TGCAGCGCCTACAGGGGCAACACTGAAGCTTTCTTT.

As to this clone: This likely reflects a read error, since a far larger clone is one base away. Other DNA sequences in this sample translate to the same CDR3. The chain links TRBV4-1 to TRBJ1-1; D is unresolved. Germline assignment: CDR1 MGHRA and CDR2 YSYEKL. The CDR3 loop spans 15 amino acids. The CDR3 reads CASSQSPTSNTEAFF. The CDR3 DNA reads as TGCGCCAGCAGCCAATCTCCAACATCGAACACTGAGGCTTTCTTT.

The rearrangement uses TRBV7-9 and TRBJ2-7, with TRBD2 matching 7 bases. This CDR3 has 16 amino acids. The V segment lost 1 base and the J segment 3 bases; nucleotides outside the gene matches: 9. Germline CDR1 and CDR2: SEHNR and FQNEAQ (reference sequence). The CDR3 loop reads CASSLVVQRDHYEQYF. CDR3 nucleotides: TGTGCCAGCAGCTTAGTGGTCCAGCGGGACCACTACGAGCAGTACTTC.

The chain couples TRBV6-4 to TRBJ2-2; either TRBD1 or TRBD2 may fit D (6 bases each). The CDR3 is 15 amino acids. Germline V gene sequence: CDR1 MRHNA, CDR2 SNTAGT. V dropped 0 bases and J dropped 6 bases, with 11 bases sitting between them. The CDR3: CASSDSGGPAGELFF. In DNA, the CDR3 is TGTGCCAGCAGTGACTCTGGGGGGCCGGCCGGGGAGCTGTTTTTT.

This clone was counted once. The V and J genes are TRBV27 and TRBJ2-7, with 8 bases aligning to TRBD2. V was pared by 3 bases and J by 4 bases, with 5 bases of the junction left unmatched. There are 14 residues in the CDR3. CDR1 and CDR2 from the germline V gene are MNHEY and SMNVEV (reference sequence). The CDR3 here is CASSLKRESYEQYF. Here the CDR3 DNA reads TGTGCCAGCAGTTTGAAGCGGGAGAGTTACGAGCAGTACTTC.

V and J are TRBV27 and TRBJ2-7; 7 bases are shared with TRBD1. V shed 3 bases and J 5 bases; nucleotides not matched to a gene: 7. The CDR3 sequence is 14 residues long. Germline V gene lookup returns CDR1 MNHEY and CDR2 SMNVEV (reference sequence). The CDR3 nucleotides read TGTGCCAGCAGTTTCAAGACAGGGAACGACGAGCAGTACTTC. Amino acid sequence: CASSFKTGNDEQYF.

The chain joins TRBV5-1 to TRBJ1-2, with TRBD1 as a possible D gene (6 bases). The V gene lost 0 bases and the J gene lost 7 bases, with 10 bases spanning the gap. CDR3 size: 13 residues. Germline V lookup: CDR1 SGHRS, CDR2 YFSETQ. CDR3 bases: TGCGCCAGCAGCTTGGGACCACAGGGTGGCTACACCTTC. Encoded protein: CASSLGPQGGYTF.

V is TRBV6-4 and J is TRBJ2-1; D uncertain. With 0 bases removed from V and 5 bases from J, the gap between germline ends came to 11 bases. Germline V gene data show CDR1 as MRHNA and CDR2 as SNTAGT. The CDR3 length is 15 residues. The DNA of the CDR3 is TGTGCCAGCAGTGACTCGTCTTGGGAAAACAATGAGCAGTTCTTC. This translates into CASSDSSWENNEQFF.

The chain links TRBV5-4 to TRBJ1-2; D remains ambiguous. With 4 bases removed from V and 8 bases from J, the gap between germline ends came to 18 bases. Germline V lookup: CDR1 SGHNT, CDR2 YYREEE (reference sequence). The CDR3 length is 14 residues. In DNA form, the CDR3 reads TGTGCCAGCAGCCCCCGTCCGGTGGGTGTAGGCTACACCTTC. Amino acids: CASSPRPVGVGYTF.

The chain combines TRBV2 with TRBJ1-1; 7 nucleotides line up with TRBD1. Trimming at V came to 7 bases and at J to 2 bases, leaving 7 bases not matched to a gene. From germline, CDR1 is SNHLY and CDR2 FYNNEI. This CDR3 contains 14 residues. For the CDR3, the DNA is TGTGCCAGCATGGGGGACAGACCTAACACTGAAGCTTTCTTT. Residues: CASMGDRPNTEAFF. Combining the CDR3 with reference TRBV2 and TRBJ1-1 gives the whole variable domain EPEVTQTPSHQVTQMGQEVILRCVPISNHLYFYWYRQILGQKVEFLVSFYNNEISEKSEIFDDQFSVERPDGSNFTLKIRSTKLEDSAMYFCASMGDRPNTEAFFGQGTRLTVV.

The genes are TRBV13 and TRBJ2-7, with D tentatively TRBD2 (6 bases). CDR3 length: 18 residues. V was clipped by 5 bases and J by 0 bases, with 23 bases between them. Germline CDR1 and CDR2: PRHDT and FYEKMQ (reference sequence). The chain's CDR3 is CASSPKGRVPGSSYEQYF. The CDR3 region has the DNA TGTGCCAGCAGCCCGAAGGGACGCGTCCCCGGGAGCTCCTACGAGCAGTACTTC.

This chain uses TRBV4-2 with TRBJ2-7; 7 nucleotides match TRBD2. CDR1 LGHNA and CDR2 YNFKEQ come from the germline V gene. J gave up 4 bases and V 5 bases, and 5 bases lay outside the gene matches. The CDR3 sequence is 13 residues long. Here the CDR3 reads CASSAGLGYEQYF. The CDR3 nucleotides are TGTGCCAGCAGCGCTGGACTAGGATACGAGCAGTACTTC.

The table lists this clone with a count of one. Other DNA sequences within the sample encode an identical CDR3. The gene calls are TRBV7-2 and TRBJ2-2, with no clear D. Germline CDR1 is SGHTA and CDR2 is FQGNSA. The germline V and J ends were trimmed by 0 bases and 4 bases, with 6 bases remaining between them. The CDR3 has 14 amino acids. As DNA, the CDR3 is TGTGCCAGCAGCTTAGCGCGAGGCACCGGGGAGCTGTTTTTT. Protein: CASSLARGTGELFF.

V is TRBV30 and J is TRBJ1-2; D perhaps matches TRBD1 (6 bases). The V gene lost 1 base and the J gene lost 2 bases, with 11 bases spanning the gap. The CDR3 totals 14 residues. The germline V gene has CDR1 GTSNPN and CDR2 SVGIG (reference sequence). The CDR3 nucleotides read TGTGCCTGGAGTGCCGGGGGGCCCAACTATGGCTACACCTTC. This encodes CAWSAGGPNYGYTF. Combining the CDR3 with reference TRBV30 and TRBJ1-2 gives the whole variable domain SQTIHQWPATLVQPVGSPLSLECTVEGTSNPNLYWYRQAAGRGLQLLFYSVGIGQISSEVPQNLSASRPQDRQFILSSKKLLLSDSGFYLCAWSAGGPNYGYTFGSGTRLTVV.